These T cell receptor beta chains were read from a single sample in a study of CD4 T cells in relation to SARS-CoV-2 and coronaviruses. Clones were read by immunoSEQ multiplex PCR, and TCRdb kept only the in-frame ones, dropping some. The profile shows about 40,000 clones, roughly 84% of them singletons. These receptors are not linked to any known antigen. The sequencing sample was made of naive CD4+ T cells from PBMCs, cultured in vitro. All receptors come from an adult with COVID-19. Each CDR3 is given with its conserved first and last residue. Fields, in order: D gene, clone size, V gene, J gene, CDR3 DNA, CDR3 protein. The D gene is left open where the match is weak. Rows give clone size only sometimes, using once, few, many, or a class for an expanded clone.

>-|-|TRBV24-1|TRBJ1-5
TGTGCCACCAGTGATTCCGGGACGGTAAATCAGCCCCAGCATTTT
CATSDSGTVNQPQHF
>-|-|TRBV13|TRBJ2-1
TGTGCCAGCATGGAAACAGGGAACAGTGAGCAGTTCTTC
CASMETGNSEQFF
>-|-|TRBV27|TRBJ2-3
TGTGCCAGCAGCTACATCGGGACCGGGCCCACAGATACGCAGTATTTT
CASSYIGTGPTDTQYF
>-|few|TRBV11-1|TRBJ1-1
TGTGCCAGCATATCCTCGAGGCTGAAGAACACTGAAGCTTTCTTT
CASISSRLKNTEAFF
>TRBD1|-|TRBV5-1|TRBJ2-1
TGCGCCAGCGGACAGGGGAGTGCCTACAATGAGCAGTTCTTC
CASGQGSAYNEQFF
>-|few|TRBV7-9|TRBJ1-4
TGTGCCAGCAGCTCGGGACTGAGCGCAGGGGAAAAACTGTTTTTT
CASSSGLSAGEKLFF
>-|-|TRBV2|TRBJ1-3
TGTGCCAGCACCGAAGTGAGGGGTTCTGGAAACACCATATATTTT
CASTEVRGSGNTIYF
>-|-|TRBV30|TRBJ1-6
TGTGCCTGGAGCGGCCGTCGGTCGGGTAATTCACCCCTCCACTTT
CAWSGRRSGNSPLHF
>TRBD2|-|TRBV19|TRBJ2-4
TGTGCCTGTTCCCAAGCGGGAGCGTTCGAAAACATTCAGTACTTC
CACSQAGAFENIQYF
>-|-|TRBV28|TRBJ2-5
TGTGCCAGCAGTTTGTTAGAAGAGACCCAGTACTTC
CASSLLEETQYF